This T cell receptor (beta chain) stems from a study of cytomegalovirus exposure and HLA in healthy donors (dated 2017 in TCRdb). Broadly, across the study: An earlier analysis of some 620 of the donors reported over 250 Gb of sequence data and roughly 120 million unique TCR beta sequences obtained from 150 million to 200 million T cells. Roughly 300 gigabases of sequencing data and around 80 million unique TCR sequences made up an early release that covered approximately 700 HLA-typed donors. The genetic ancestry cluster associated with self-reported Caucasian donors included 80% to 90% of the approximately 430 genotyped donors. The aim of the study was to test whether cataloging public T cell receptors could identify signatures of past pathogen exposure. The T cell repertoires of 670 or so subjects were profiled by immunosequencing and related to cytomegalovirus serostatus. A separate validation cohort of more than 100 different subjects was used in addition to the roughly 700-subject first cohort. High-throughput TCR immunosequencing, statistical association of individual TCRs with disease status, and machine learning were combined to predict cytomegalovirus infection status. A later analysis re-examined previously published TCR beta repertoires from roughly 720 donors and added high-resolution HLA genotyping to investigate patterns of TCR occurrence. In the later analysis, no new phenotypic data were used to find candidate immune exposures; instead, reliance was placed on TCR beta sequences and their occurrence across donors. An earlier analysis of approximately 500 of the donors applied high-throughput TCR beta sequencing to assess whether each TCR beta V gene segment acted as functional or pseudogenic. Donor age, sex, ethnicity and CMV serostatus were collected together with the repertoire data. A later genetic analysis used genome-wide SNP genotypes for about 60% of the roughly 670 donors, treating that subset as a discovery cohort. Every repertoire in the discovery cohort had been generated on one and the same sequencing platform. HLA typing covered class I and class II loci at four-digit resolution. The number of donors typed differed by locus, with 629-630 for A, B, C, DRB1 and DQB1, around 560 for DQA1, about 610 for DPA1, and approximately 470 for DPB1. Four to six DR-DQ haplotypes were handled as single units for association and clustering, since linkage in the cohort was strong. Among around 400 genotyped donors of the cohort, an average of roughly 230,000 unique TCR beta nucleotide sequences was sequenced per donor, of which roughly 18% were non-productive.

The library was prepared using the immunoSEQ multiplex PCR assay. A mixture of 60 forward primers for TCR Vbeta segments and 13 reverse primers for TCR Jbeta segments was used in the multiplex PCR. A multiplex PCR assay on genomic DNA amplified the CDR3 region of rearranged TCR beta genes. The amplified TCR beta libraries were sequenced on the Illumina HiSeq System as 87-base-pair reads. Concerning the study's data processing: A later analysis tallied around 82 million unique TCR beta chains across the approximately 670 repertoires, and some 10 million of those chains were shared by two or more donors. Raw reads were error-corrected and collapsed into unique sequences by a nearest-neighbor algorithm in which closely related sequences were merged to remove PCR and sequencing errors. CDR3 sequences were aligned to IMGT reference sequences to assign V, D and J gene segments. Each retained sequence needed at least a six-nucleotide match to both a V gene segment and a J gene segment. Rearrangements were classified as productive when the CDR3 lacked stop codons and remained in frame with V and J, and all other rearrangements were classified as non-productive. Following IMGT convention, CDR3 was defined as the stretch from the second conserved V-encoded cysteine up to the conserved J-encoded phenylalanine. Sequences without an unambiguous match to a single V gene segment were excluded from the earlier analysis of over 500 of the donors. An earlier analysis of several hundred of the donors classified V segments as functional when productive rearrangements were above 56.7% and as segregating when the standard deviation between donors was above 5%. A statistical classification framework was built to diagnose cytomegalovirus status from the catalog of TCR beta chain sequences. In a later analysis, V and J genes were assigned by comparing TCR nucleotide sequences against IMGT/GENE-DB human TR gene sequences. A later analysis assigned CDR3 sequences and most-parsimonious VDJ recombination scenarios with the TCRdist pipeline. In a later analysis, each TCR beta chain was defined by its CDR3 amino acid sequence together with its V-gene family, and reads without a unique V-gene family were excluded. As a way to deal with suspected cross-contamination and a sequencing artifact, a later analysis dropped hundreds of nucleotide sequences that were highly shared and had low generation probability. In a later analysis, a clonal expansion index for each public chain was calculated from normalized within-repertoire ranks of inferred template counts. Generation probabilities in a later analysis came from a VDJ recombination model fitted to out-of-frame rearrangements, and those results were checked against IGoR. Hypergeometric tests were used in a later analysis to score TCR-TCR, TCR-HLA and TCR-CMV co-occurrence, with a repertoire-size bias correction applied to the TCR pairs. False discovery rates were estimated in a later analysis by permuting HLA or CMV assignments 20 times. In a later analysis, co-occurring TCRs were grouped using DBSCAN, and TCRdist sequence similarity was added for clustering within HLA-allele-positive subsets. Co-occurrence clustering excluded repertoires with fewer than 30,000 or more than 120,000 public chains, plus five with anomalous nucleotide sharing. In TCRdb, the immuneACCESS table is reduced to in-frame sequences with V and J assigned. These tables do not hold every clone; where another copy was compared, an unresolved V gene accounts for under half, and the others remain unexplained. That table supplies the V and J calls and clone size; D and trimming were determined from the DNA. For this sample there are roughly 190,000 clones; over 75% appear just once. The leading ten clones occupy 1.5% to 2% of the sample.

For this clone: Its antigen remains unidentified. No base quality information exists; no much larger clone differs at one position.

Trimming takes 3 bases off V and 4 bases off J; junction bases not matched to a gene: 4. CDR1 and CDR2 are drawn from the germline V gene: KGHSH, LQKENI. From the cysteine through the phenylalanine, the CDR3 covers 15 amino acids. Left in the record is the CDR3 DNA by itself, 45 bases read in frame from the first base. Beyond this particular receptor, the publication reports: When HLA alleles, especially DR and DQ, strongly co-occurred, TCR associations were difficult to assign to individual alleles. A group of highly shared sequence variants was considered likely to be a technical artifact of the sequencing pipeline. A later analysis found that TCR association rates varied across HLA loci, with DRB1 alleles showing the most associated TCRs and HLA-C alleles the fewest. The study listed 150 to 200 TCR beta chains as associated with cytomegalovirus. The classifier was reported to diagnose cytomegalovirus status with high specificity and sensitivity in both the original and validation cohorts. A later analysis found that most CMV-associated TCR beta chains appeared HLA-restricted, with HLA associations seemingly driven largely by CMV exposure. A further reported finding was that TCR beta sequences accurately predicted the HLA-A and HLA-B alleles for most subjects in the first cohort. In a later analysis, several top co-occurrence clusters were reported to appear linked to parvovirus B19, influenza, CMV and Epstein-Barr virus. Only TCR beta chains were sequenced in this cohort, and the absence of alpha or paired-chain data limited detectable features. Correlated functional status among segregating V segments might be attributable to linkage disequilibrium, but an unknown experimental factor could not be ruled out. Most TCR sequences were observed very rarely across donors, whereas some public TCRs were present in many individuals. Specific HLA alleles were associated with 18,000 or so TCR beta sequences at a false discovery rate of 0.05 in a later analysis. A few of the identified cytomegalovirus-associated TCR beta chains were confirmed in vitro to be specific for cytomegalovirus antigens. Sequencing depth was assumed to be roughly uniform across donors in the presence/absence analyses, though that assumption may not hold. In a later genetic analysis, a missense DCLRE1C variant was associated with V-gene and J-gene trimming of TCR beta chains, and the association was replicated in an independent cohort. A later genetic analysis reported fewer N-insertions in productive TCRs among donors in an Asian-associated ancestry cluster than the approximately 700-donor mean. Because HLA typing was unavailable for some donors at each locus, only the typed subset was used in association tests. Compared with equally common non-associated chains, HLA-associated TCR beta chains in a later analysis were more clonally expanded and had lower generation probabilities. Seventeen rarely observed V segments, including chromosome 9 orphons, were excluded from the earlier analysis of a few hundred of the donors because counts were too low. The 87-base-pair reads could not distinguish some IMGT-functional V segments, including TRBV6-2 and TRBV6-3, so those segments were excluded. The authors suggested that the approach could potentially be generalized to other disease states and immunological phenotypes. For the cohort, immune exposure information was limited to CMV serostatus. In an earlier analysis of roughly 500 of the donors, most TCR beta V segments appeared in productive rearrangements about 87% or about 30% of the time, broadly matching IMGT annotations.

The cohort consisted of 600 or so healthy bone marrow donors. At the time of sampling, every cohort member was nominally healthy, though immune exposures that went unrecorded were likely present. The donor tested CMV seronegative and was one of the 352 seronegative cohort members. Each donor provided a peripheral blood sample, and peripheral blood mononuclear cells were used for TCR beta sequencing. Genomic DNA extraction from the blood cell samples was performed with the Qiagen DNeasy Blood Extraction Kit. The clonotype originates from a man aged 18 to 30 in good health and CMV-seronegative. The material sequenced was PBMCs. Recombination connected TRBV18 to TRBJ2-5, with 11 junctional bases fitting TRBD2. CDR3 sequence: CASSPTTSGIETQYF. The DNA sequence is given as TGTGCCAGCTCACCGACGACTAGCGGGATAGAGACCCAGTACTTC.